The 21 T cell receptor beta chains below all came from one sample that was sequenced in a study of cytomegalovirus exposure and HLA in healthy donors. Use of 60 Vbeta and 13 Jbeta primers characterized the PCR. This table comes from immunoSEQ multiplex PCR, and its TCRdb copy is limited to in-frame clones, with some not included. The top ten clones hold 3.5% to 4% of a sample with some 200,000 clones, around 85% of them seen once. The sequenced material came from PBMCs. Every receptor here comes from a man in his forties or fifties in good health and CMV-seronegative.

CDR3 coding DNA: TGTGCCAGCAGCATCACAGGGAGTGGCGCTGGAAACACCATATATTTT. Translating gives CASSITGSGAGNTIYF. The chain has TRBV11-1 and TRBJ1-3; D possibly corresponds to TRBD1 (6 bases). The germline gives CDR1 SGHAT, CDR2 FQDESV (reference sequence). There are 16 residues in the CDR3. V shed 5 bases and J shed 2 bases, with 16 bases lying between them.

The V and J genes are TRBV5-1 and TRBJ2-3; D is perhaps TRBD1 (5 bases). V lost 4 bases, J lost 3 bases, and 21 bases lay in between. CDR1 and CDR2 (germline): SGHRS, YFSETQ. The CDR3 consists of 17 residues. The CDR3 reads CASSLGWTNPRTDTQYF. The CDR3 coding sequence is TGCGCCAGCAGCCTTGGTTGGACAAACCCTAGAACAGATACGCAGTATTTT.

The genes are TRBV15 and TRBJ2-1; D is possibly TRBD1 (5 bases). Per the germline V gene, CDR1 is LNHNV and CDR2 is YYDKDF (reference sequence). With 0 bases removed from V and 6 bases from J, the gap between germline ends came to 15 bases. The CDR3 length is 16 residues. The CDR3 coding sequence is TGTGCCACCAGCAGAGACAGGGCTCCTCGGTTCAATGAGCAGTTCTTC. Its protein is CATSRDRAPRFNEQFF.

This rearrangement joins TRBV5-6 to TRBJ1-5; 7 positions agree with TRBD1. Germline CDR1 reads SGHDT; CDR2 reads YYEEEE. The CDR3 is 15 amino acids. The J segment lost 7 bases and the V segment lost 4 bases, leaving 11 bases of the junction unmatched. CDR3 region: CASSGSRGVGQPQHF. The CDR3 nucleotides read TGTGCCAGCAGCGGATCCAGGGGGGTGGGGCAGCCCCAGCATTTT. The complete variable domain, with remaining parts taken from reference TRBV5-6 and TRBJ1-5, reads DAGVTQSPTHLIKTRGQQVTLRCSPKSGHDTVSWYQQALGQGPQFIFQYYEEEERQRGNFPDRFSGHQFPNYSSELNVNALLLGDSALYLCASSGSRGVGQPQHFGDGTRLSIL.

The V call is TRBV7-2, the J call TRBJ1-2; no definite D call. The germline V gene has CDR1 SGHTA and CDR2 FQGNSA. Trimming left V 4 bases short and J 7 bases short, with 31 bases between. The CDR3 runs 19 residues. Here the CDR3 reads CASSSVFSRSSGEGLGYTF. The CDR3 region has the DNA TGTGCCAGCAGCTCCGTGTTTAGCCGGTCGTCTGGGGAGGGCCTTGGCTACACCTTC.

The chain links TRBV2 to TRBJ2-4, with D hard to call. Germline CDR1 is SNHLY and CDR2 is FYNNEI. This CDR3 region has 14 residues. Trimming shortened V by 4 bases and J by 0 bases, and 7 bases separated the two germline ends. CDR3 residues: CASSAYVAKNIQYF. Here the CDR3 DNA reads TGTGCCAGCAGTGCCTACGTAGCCAAAAACATTCAGTACTTC.

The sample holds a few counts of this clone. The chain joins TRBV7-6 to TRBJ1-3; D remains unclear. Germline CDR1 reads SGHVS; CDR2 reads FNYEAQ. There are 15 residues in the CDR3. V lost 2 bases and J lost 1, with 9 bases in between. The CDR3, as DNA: TGTGCCAGCAGCTTATTGTACGGGTCTGGAAACACCATATATTTT. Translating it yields CASSLLYGSGNTIYF. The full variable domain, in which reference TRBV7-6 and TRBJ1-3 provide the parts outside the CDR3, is GAGVSQSPRYKVTKRGQDVALRCDPISGHVSLYWYRQALGQGPEFLTYFNYEAQQDKSGLPNDRFSAERPEGSISTLTIQRTEQRDSAMYRCASSLLYGSGNTIYFGEGSWLTVV.

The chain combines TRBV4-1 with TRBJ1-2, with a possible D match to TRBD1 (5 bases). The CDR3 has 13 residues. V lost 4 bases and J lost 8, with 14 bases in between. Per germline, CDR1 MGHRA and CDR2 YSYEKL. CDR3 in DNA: TGCGCCAGCAGCCCCCTGCGGGGGGACGGCTACACCTTC. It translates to CASSPLRGDGYTF.

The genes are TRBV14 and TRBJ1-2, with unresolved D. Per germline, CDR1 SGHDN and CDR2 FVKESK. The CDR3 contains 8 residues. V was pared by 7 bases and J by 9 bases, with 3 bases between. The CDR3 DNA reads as TGTGCCAGCACAAGCTACACCTTC. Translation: CASTSYTF.

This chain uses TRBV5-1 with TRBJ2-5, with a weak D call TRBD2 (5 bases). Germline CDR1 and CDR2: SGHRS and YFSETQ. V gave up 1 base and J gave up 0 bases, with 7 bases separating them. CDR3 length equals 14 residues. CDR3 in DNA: TGCGCCAGCAGCTTGCACGGGAACCAAGAGACCCAGTACTTC. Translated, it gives CASSLHGNQETQYF.

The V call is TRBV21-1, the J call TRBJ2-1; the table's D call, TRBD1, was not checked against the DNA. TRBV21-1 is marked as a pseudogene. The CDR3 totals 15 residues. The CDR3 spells CASSKGQGVDNEQFF. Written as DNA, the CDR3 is TGTGCCAGCAGCAAGGGACAGGGGGTCGACAATGAGCAGTTCTTC.

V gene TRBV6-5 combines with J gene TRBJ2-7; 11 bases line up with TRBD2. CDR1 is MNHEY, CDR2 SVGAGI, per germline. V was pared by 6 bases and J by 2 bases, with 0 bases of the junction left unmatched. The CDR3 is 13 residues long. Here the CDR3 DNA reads TGTGCCAGCAGACTAGCGGGGGCCTACGAGCAGTACTTC. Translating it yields CASRLAGAYEQYF.

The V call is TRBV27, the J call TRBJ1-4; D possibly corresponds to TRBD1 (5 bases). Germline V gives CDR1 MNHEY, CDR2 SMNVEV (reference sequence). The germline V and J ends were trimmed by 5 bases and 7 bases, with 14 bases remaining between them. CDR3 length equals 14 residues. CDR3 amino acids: CASSGGELGEKLFF. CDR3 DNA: TGTGCCAGCAGTGGGGGGGAGCTGGGTGAAAAACTGTTTTTT. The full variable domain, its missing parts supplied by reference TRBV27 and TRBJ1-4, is EAQVTQNPRYLITVTGKKLTVTCSQNMNHEYMSWYRQDPGLGLRQIYYSMNVEVTDKGDVPEGYKVSRKEKRNFPLILESPSPNQTSLYFCASSGGELGEKLFFGSGTQLSVL.

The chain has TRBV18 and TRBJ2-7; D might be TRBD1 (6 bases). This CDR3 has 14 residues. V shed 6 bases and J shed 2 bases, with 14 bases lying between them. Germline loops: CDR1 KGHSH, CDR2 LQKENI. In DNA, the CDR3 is TGTGCCAGCTCTCCCGGACAGACAACCTACGAGCAGTACTTC. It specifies CASSPGQTTYEQYF.

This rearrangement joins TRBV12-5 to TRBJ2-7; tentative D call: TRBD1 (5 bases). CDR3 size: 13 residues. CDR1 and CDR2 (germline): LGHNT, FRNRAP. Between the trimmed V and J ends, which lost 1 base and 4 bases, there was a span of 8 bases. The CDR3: CASGLGRQYEQYF. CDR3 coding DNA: TGTGCTAGTGGTTTGGGCCGACAGTACGAGCAGTACTTC.

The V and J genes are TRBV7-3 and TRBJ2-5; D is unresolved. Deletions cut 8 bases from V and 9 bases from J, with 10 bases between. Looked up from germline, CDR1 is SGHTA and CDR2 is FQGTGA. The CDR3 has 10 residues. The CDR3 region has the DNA TGTGCCAGCCTGGGCGAGTCCCAGTACTTC. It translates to CASLGESQYF.

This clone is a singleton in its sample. CDR3 loop: CASSVGRGGGRETQYF. The CDR3 DNA is TGTGCCAGCAGCGTAGGGAGGGGGGGAGGGCGGGAGACCCAGTACTTC. This chain links TRBV9 with TRBJ2-5; tentatively, D is TRBD2 (7 bases). V lost 0 bases, J lost 5 bases, and 17 bases lay in between. CDR3 length: 16 amino acids. Germline lookup yields CDR1 SGDLS and CDR2 YYNGEE.

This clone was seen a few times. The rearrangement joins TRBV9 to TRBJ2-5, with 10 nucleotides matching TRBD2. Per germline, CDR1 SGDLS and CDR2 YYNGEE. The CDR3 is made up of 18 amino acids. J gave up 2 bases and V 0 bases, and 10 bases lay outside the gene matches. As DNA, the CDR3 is TGTGCCAGCAGCGTAGGGTGGGCTAGCGGGAGACCGCAAGAGACCCAGTACTTC. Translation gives CASSVGWASGRPQETQYF.

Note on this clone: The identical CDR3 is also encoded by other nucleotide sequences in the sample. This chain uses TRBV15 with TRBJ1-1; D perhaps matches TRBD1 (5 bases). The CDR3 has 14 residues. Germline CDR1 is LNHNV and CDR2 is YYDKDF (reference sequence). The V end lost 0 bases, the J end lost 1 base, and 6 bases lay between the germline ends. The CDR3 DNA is TGTGCCACCAGCAGAGAGGGGGGGAACACTGAAGCTTTCTTT. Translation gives CATSREGGNTEAFF.

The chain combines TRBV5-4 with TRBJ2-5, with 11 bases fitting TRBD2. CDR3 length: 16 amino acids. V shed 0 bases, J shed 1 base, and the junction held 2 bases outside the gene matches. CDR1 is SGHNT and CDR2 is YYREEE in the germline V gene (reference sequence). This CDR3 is CASSLALAGGQETQYF. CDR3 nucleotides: TGTGCCAGCAGCTTGGCGCTAGCGGGGGGCCAAGAGACCCAGTACTTC. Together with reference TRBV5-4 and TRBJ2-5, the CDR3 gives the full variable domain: ETGVTQSPTHLIKTRGQQVTLRCSSQSGHNTVSWYQQALGQGPQFIFQYYREEENGRGNFPPRFSGLQFPNYSSELNVNALELDDSALYLCASSLALAGGQETQYFGPGTRLLVL.

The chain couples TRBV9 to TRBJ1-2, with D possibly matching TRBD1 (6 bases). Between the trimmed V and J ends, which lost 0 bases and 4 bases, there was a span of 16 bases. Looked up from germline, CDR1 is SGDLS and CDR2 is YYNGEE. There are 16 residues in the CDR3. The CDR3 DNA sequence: TGTGCCAGCAGCGTAGGTCCGGGGGGGCAGGGCTATGGCTACACCTTC. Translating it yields CASSVGPGGQGYGYTF.